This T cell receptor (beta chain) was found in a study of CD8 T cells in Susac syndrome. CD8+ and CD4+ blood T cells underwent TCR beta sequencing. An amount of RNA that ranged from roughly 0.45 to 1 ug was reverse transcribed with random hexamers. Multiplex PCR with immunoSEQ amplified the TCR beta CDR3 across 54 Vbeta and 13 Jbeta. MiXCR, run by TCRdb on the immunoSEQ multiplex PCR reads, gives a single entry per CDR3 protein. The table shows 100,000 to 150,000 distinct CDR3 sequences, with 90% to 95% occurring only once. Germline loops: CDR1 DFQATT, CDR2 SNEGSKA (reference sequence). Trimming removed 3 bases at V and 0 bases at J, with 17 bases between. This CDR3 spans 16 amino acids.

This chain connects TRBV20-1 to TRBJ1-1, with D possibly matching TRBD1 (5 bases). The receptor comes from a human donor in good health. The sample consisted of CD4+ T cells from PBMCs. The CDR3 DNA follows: TGCAGTGCTAGGGGGCGGGTCGGGGGAGTGAACACTGAAGCTTTCTTT. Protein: CSARGRVGGVNTEAFF.